This passage covers 7 T cell receptor beta chains from one sample sequenced in a study of shared clonotypes between healthy human individuals. Using immunoSEQ multiplex PCR, the repertoire was profiled, and TCRdb retains in-frame clones only, with some absent. Of roughly 700,000 clones in the sample, 74% were seen once. Sequencing was performed on memory CD4+ T cells sorted from blood. Subset noted: CD45RA-negative fraction. These receptors were collected from a woman aged 25 to 39 in good health.

V usage is TRBV5-1 and J usage is TRBJ2-5; D is uncertain. The V end lost 5 bases, the J end lost 4 bases, and 6 bases lay between the germline ends. The CDR3 runs 11 residues. Germline values: CDR1 SGHRS, CDR2 YFSETQ. The DNA of the CDR3 is TGCGCCAGCAGTACGAGAGAGACCCAGTACTTC. The encoded protein is CASSTRETQYF.

This clone was counted only a few times. The rearrangement uses TRBV19 and TRBJ2-3; 15 positions match TRBD2. With 6 bases clipped from V and 6 bases from J, the junction kept 7 bases outside the gene matches. The CDR3 has 16 residues. Germline V gene sequence: CDR1 LNHDA, CDR2 SQIVND (reference sequence). The CDR3 is CASRSGLAGGEDTQYF. CDR3 nucleotides: TGTGCCAGTAGAAGTGGACTAGCGGGAGGGGAGGATACGCAGTATTTT.

The DNA of the CDR3 is TGTGCCACCAGCAGAGAGGGACAGGTGAATGAGCAGTTCTTC. Amino acids: CATSREGQVNEQFF. The chain uses TRBV15 and TRBJ2-1; 8 bases match TRBD1. The CDR3 length is 14 residues. Trimming at V came to 0 bases and at J to 7 bases, leaving 2 bases not matched to a gene. Germline V CDR1 and CDR2: LNHNV, YYDKDF (reference sequence). The full variable domain, its missing parts supplied by reference TRBV15 and TRBJ2-1, is DAMVIQNPRYQVTQFGKPVTLSCSQTLNHNVMYWYQQKSSQAPKLLFHYYDKDFNNEADTPDNFQSRRPNTSFCFLDIRSPGLGDTAMYLCATSREGQVNEQFFGPGTRLTVL.

The V call is TRBV7-9, the J call TRBJ1-2; no reliable D call. Trimming cost V 3 bases and J 0 bases, with 14 bases left between them. The germline CDR1 and CDR2 sequences are SEHNR and FQNEAQ (reference sequence). The CDR3 length is 16 residues. In DNA, the CDR3 is TGTGCCAGCAGCTTGGGGTCGGCCGATACTAACTATGGCTACACCTTC. Its protein product is CASSLGSADTNYGYTF.

This clone has only a few counts. V and J are TRBV19 and TRBJ1-2, with D unresolved. The CDR3 covers 14 residues. Per germline, CDR1 LNHDA and CDR2 SQIVND (reference sequence). Trimming stripped 4 bases from V and 4 bases from J, with 13 bases between. The CDR3 region has the DNA TGTGCCAGTAGTAGCATCAGGCAGCTCTATGGCTACACCTTC. Translating gives CASSSIRQLYGYTF.

CDR3 in DNA: TGTGCCAGCAGACGGTCCCCCGGCGGCTACGAGCAGTACTTC. It encodes CASRRSPGGYEQYF. The chain recombines TRBV28 with TRBJ2-7; D call uncertain. The CDR3 covers 14 residues. Germline V gene sequence: CDR1 MDHEN, CDR2 SYDVKM. V lost 6 bases and J lost 3, with 15 bases in between.

This chain connects TRBV7-9 to TRBJ1-4; possibly TRBD1 for D (6 bases). The ends were cut back, 6 bases at V and 14 bases at J, with 16 bases in the middle. CDR1 is SEHNR, CDR2 FQNEAQ, per germline (reference sequence). The CDR3 extends over 12 amino acids. The CDR3 region has the DNA TGTGCCAGCAGTCAACACAGGGATGATCTGTTTTTT. Its translation: CASSQHRDDLFF.